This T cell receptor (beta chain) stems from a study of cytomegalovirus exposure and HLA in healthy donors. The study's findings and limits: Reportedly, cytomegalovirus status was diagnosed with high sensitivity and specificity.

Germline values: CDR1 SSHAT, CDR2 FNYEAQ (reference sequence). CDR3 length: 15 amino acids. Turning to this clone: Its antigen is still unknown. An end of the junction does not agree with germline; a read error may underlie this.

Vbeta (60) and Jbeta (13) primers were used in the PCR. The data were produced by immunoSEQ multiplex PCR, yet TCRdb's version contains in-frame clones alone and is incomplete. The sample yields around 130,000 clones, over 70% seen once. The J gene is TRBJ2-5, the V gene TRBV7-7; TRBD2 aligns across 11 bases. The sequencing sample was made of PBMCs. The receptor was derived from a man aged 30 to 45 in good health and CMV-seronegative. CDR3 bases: TGTGCTAGCAGCTTAACGACTAGCGGGAAAGAGACCCAGTACTTC. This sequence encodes CASSLTTSGKETQYF.